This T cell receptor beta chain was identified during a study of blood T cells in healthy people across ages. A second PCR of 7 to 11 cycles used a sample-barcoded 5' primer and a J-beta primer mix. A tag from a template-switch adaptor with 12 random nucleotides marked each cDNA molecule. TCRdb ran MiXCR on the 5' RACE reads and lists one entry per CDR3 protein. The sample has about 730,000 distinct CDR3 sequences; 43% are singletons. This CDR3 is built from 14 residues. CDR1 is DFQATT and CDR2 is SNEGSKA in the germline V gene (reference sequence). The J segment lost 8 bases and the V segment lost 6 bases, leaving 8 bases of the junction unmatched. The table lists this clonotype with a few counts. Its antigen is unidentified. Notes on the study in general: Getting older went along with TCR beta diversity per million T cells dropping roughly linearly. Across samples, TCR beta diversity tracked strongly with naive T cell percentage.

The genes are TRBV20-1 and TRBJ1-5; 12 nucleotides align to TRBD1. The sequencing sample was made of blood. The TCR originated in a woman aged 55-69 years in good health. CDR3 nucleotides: TGCAGTGCACGGGACAGGGGGCCTTTAGAGCCCCAGCATTTT. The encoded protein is CSARDRGPLEPQHF.